This TCR beta chain came from a study of T and B cells in COVID-19 patients. About the study: Most recovered patients had mild to moderate COVID-19 treated as outpatients. Critical illness requiring mechanical ventilation or extracorporeal membrane oxygenation affected about 65% of the 20 active-infection patients.

Multiplex PCR with BIOMED2 TRB-A/B primer pools amplified TRB rearrangements. In TCRdb, the multiplex PCR reads were re-called with MiXCR into one record per CDR3 protein. The data contain 8,300 or so distinct CDR3 sequences, approximately 24% of them seen just once; the ten biggest clones take up roughly 16%. Study-wide results and caveats: Of thousands of TCR clusters found only in the recovered cohort, a few dozen had low generation probability. Patients with COVID-19 reportedly showed strongly skewed T cell receptor beta variable and joining gene usage.

As regards this clonotype: Its antigen is currently unknown.

Looked up from germline, CDR1 is SGHAT and CDR2 is FQDESV (reference sequence). The CDR3 has 12 residues. Trimming removed 5 bases at V and 4 bases at J, with 8 bases between. Each TRB amplification used about 220-500 ng of genomic DNA from blood. Sample: blood. The rearrangement uses TRBV11-1 and TRBJ2-5, with D hard to call. This receptor was identified in a human donor with active COVID-19. CDR3 sequence: CASSIMGETQYF. In DNA, the CDR3 is TGTGCCAGCAGCATAATGGGAGAGACCCAGTACTTC. Combining the CDR3 with reference TRBV11-1 and TRBJ2-5 gives the whole variable domain EAEVAQSPRYKITEKSQAVAFWCDPISGHATLYWYRQILGQGPELLVQFQDESVVDDSQLPKDRFSAERLKGVDSTLKIQPAELGDSAMYLCASSIMGETQYFGPGTRLLVL.